These T cell receptor beta chains were read from a single sample in a study of shared clonotypes between healthy human individuals. The repertoire was sequenced with immunoSEQ multiplex PCR; TCRdb's copy has only in-frame clones and lacks some. This table has about half a million clones, approximately 82% appearing once. The sequenced material came from PBMCs. These TCRs come from a woman aged 40 to 50 in good health. Some clones in this sample may be carry-over from other donors' samples. CDR3s include the opening cysteine and the closing phenylalanine or tryptophan. The order of the fields is D gene, clone size, V gene, J gene, CDR3 DNA, CDR3 protein. D genes are given only for firm matches. Rows give clone size only sometimes, using once, few, many, or a class for an expanded clone.

>TRBD2|NA|TRBV7-2|TRBJ2-5
TGTGCCAGCAGCTCGAGGGGACTAACGGAGGCCTGGGAGCAGTACTTC
CASSSRGLTEAWEQYF
>NA|NA|TRBV29-1|TRBJ2-2
TGCAGCGTCGAAGCCACGGAGGGAGGGGAGCTGTTTTTT
CSVEATEGGELFF
>NA|NA|TRBV9|TRBJ1-1
TGTGCCAGCAGCGCCCAGGGGAACACTGAAGCTTTCTTT
CASSAQGNTEAFF
>TRBD2|NA|TRBV18|TRBJ2-5
TGTGCCAGCTCACCCGGGACTAGCCGGTACCAAGAGACCCAGTACTTC
CASSPGTSRYQETQYF
>NA|NA|TRBV7-2|TRBJ2-3
TGTGCCAGCAGCTTATCAAGCGGGACAGATACGCAGTATTTT
CASSLSSGTDTQYF
>TRBD1|NA|TRBV11-2|TRBJ2-2
TGTGCCAGCAGAAATACAGGGGGTCTCCCCTCCACCGGGGAGCTGTTTTTT
CASRNTGGLPSTGELFF
>NA|NA|TRBV5-1|TRBJ2-5
TGCGCCAGCAGCCTAGGATACCAAGAGACCCAGTACTTC
CASSLGYQETQYF
>NA|NA|TRBV30|TRBJ1-1
TGTGCCTGGAGTGCAATGAAGGACAGTTTGAACACTGAAGCTTTCTTT
CAWSAMKDSLNTEAFF
>TRBD1|NA|TRBV6-1|TRBJ1-1
TGTGCCAGCAGGGAAAACAGGGGAACGTACACTGAAGCTTTCTTT
CASRENRGTYTEAFF
>NA|NA|TRBV30|TRBJ2-2
TGTGCCTGGAGGGCAGGGCACACCGGGGAGCTGTTTTTT
CAWRAGHTGELFF
>NA|once|TRBV6-1|TRBJ1-3
TGTGCCAGCAGTGACCTCCTGGGCCTTTCTGGAAACACCATATATTTT
CASSDLLGLSGNTIYF
>TRBD2|few|TRBV5-1|TRBJ2-4
TGCGCCAGCAGCTTGGACCCAAGCCCCAGACTAGCGGGTCTAGCCAAAAACATTCAGTACTTC
CASSLDPSPRLAGLAKNIQYF
>NA|few|TRBV7-9|TRBJ1-1
TGTGCCAGCAGCTTAGCGCTGGGAGTGAACACTGAAGCTTTCTTT
CASSLALGVNTEAFF
>NA|NA|TRBV18|TRBJ2-2
TGTGCCAGCTCACCCGACAGTAACACCGGGGAGCTGTTTTTT
CASSPDSNTGELFF
>NA|NA|TRBV5-5|TRBJ1-5
TGTGCCAGCAGCTTCGGACGGGGCAATCAAGCCCAGCATTTT
CASSFGRGNQAQHF
>NA|once|TRBV28|TRBJ1-2
TGTGCCAGCAGGACTACAGCTAACTATGGCTACACCTTC
CASRTTANYGYTF
>NA|NA|TRBV27|TRBJ2-2
TGTGCCAGCAGTTTGTTTGGGGGCAACACCGGGGAGCTGTTTTTT
CASSLFGGNTGELFF
>NA|NA|TRBV6-5|TRBJ2-3
TGTGCCAGCAGTTACTCATCCGGGAGCACAGATACGCAGTATTTT
CASSYSSGSTDTQYF
>NA|NA|TRBV7-8|TRBJ1-4
TGTGCCAGCAGCCCGCTTAGGGGACGGAATAATGAAAAACTGTTTTTT
CASSPLRGRNNEKLFF
>NA|NA|TRBV30|TRBJ2-3
TGTGCCTGGCAGGGAGAGCCAGATACGCAGTATTTT
CAWQGEPDTQYF
>NA|once|TRBV29-1|TRBJ2-2
TGCAGCGTTGAAGAGGGGTGGACGAACACCGGGGAGCTGTTTTTT
CSVEEGWTNTGELFF
>NA|NA|TRBV7-9|TRBJ1-1
TGTGCCAGCAGCTTAGGGACAGCGAACACTGAAGCTTTCTTT
CASSLGTANTEAFF
>NA|NA|TRBV4-1|TRBJ2-2
TGCGCCAGCAGCCGTATAGGAGTCGTCCGGGAGCTGTTTTTT
CASSRIGVVRELFF
>NA|NA|TRBV5-1|TRBJ1-3
TGCGCCAGCAGCTTGGACAGAGACTCTGGAAACACCATATATTTT
CASSLDRDSGNTIYF
>NA|NA|TRBV11-2|TRBJ2-5
TGTGCCAGCAGCTTAGCGGGGAGAGAGACCCAGTACTTC
CASSLAGRETQYF
>TRBD1|once|TRBV18|TRBJ2-1
TGTGCCAGCTCACCGGACAGGGTGGGGAATGAGCAGTTCTTC
CASSPDRVGNEQFF
>NA|NA|TRBV6-5|TRBJ2-3
TGTGCCAGCAGGTCCGGGCGGGCCAACACAGATACGCAGTATTTT
CASRSGRANTDTQYF
>NA|NA|TRBV15|TRBJ1-4
TGTGCCACCAGCAGTCGGGGGCGCGAAAAACTGTTTTTT
CATSSRGREKLFF
>NA|NA|TRBV27|TRBJ2-1
TGTGCCAGCAGTGTCAGTCCCAATGAGCAGTTCTTC
CASSVSPNEQFF
>NA|NA|TRBV5-4|TRBJ2-7
TGTGCCAGCAGCTTGGGACAGGACTACTACGAGCAGTACTTC
CASSLGQDYYEQYF
>NA|NA|TRBV7-9|TRBJ1-1
TGTGCCAGCAGCCCACCCGCCAGAGGGAATACTGAAGCTTTCTTT
CASSPPARGNTEAFF
>NA|NA|TRBV6-1|TRBJ2-7
TGTGCCAGCAGTGAACGGCCGGGTTCCTACGAGCAGTACTTC
CASSERPGSYEQYF
>NA|NA|TRBV2|TRBJ1-4
TGTGCCAGCCAGGGTCATGAAAAACTGTTTTTT
CASQGHEKLFF
>TRBD2|NA|TRBV5-4|TRBJ2-1
TGTGCCAGCAGCCAGCCTAGCGGAGAGTCCTACAATGAGCAGTTCTTC
CASSQPSGESYNEQFF
>NA|NA|TRBV7-3|TRBJ1-1
TGTGCCAGCAGCTTAGGGAGGGCGAGGAACACTGAAGCTTTCTTT
CASSLGRARNTEAFF
>NA|NA|TRBV7-3|TRBJ1-1
TGTGCCAGCAGCACCGGGAACACTGAAGCTTTCTTT
CASSTGNTEAFF
>NA|NA|TRBV30|TRBJ2-5
TGTGCCTGGAGTCCCAGGAGGGCCCTGGTCCAAGAGACCCAGTACTTC
CAWSPRRALVQETQYF
>TRBD1|NA|TRBV30|TRBJ1-6
TGTGCCTGGAGCGTTGGACAGGATAATTCACCCCTCCACTTT
CAWSVGQDNSPLHF
>NA|NA|TRBV5-4|TRBJ2-1
TGTGCCAGCAGCCCGATACTAGTGGAATCCTACAATGAGCAGTTCTTC
CASSPILVESYNEQFF
>NA|NA|TRBV7-3|TRBJ2-1
TGTGCCAGCAGCTTAATAGTGGTAAGCTCCTACAATGAGCAGTTCTTC
CASSLIVVSSYNEQFF
>NA|NA|TRBV7-8|TRBJ1-5
TGTGCCAGCAGCTTAAGATCCCATGGGAATCAGCCCCAGCATTTT
CASSLRSHGNQPQHF
>NA|NA|TRBV5-4|TRBJ2-5
TGTGCCAGCAACGCTATGGGCGGGCAAGAGACCCAGTACTTC
CASNAMGGQETQYF
>NA|NA|TRBV28|TRBJ2-7
TGTGCCAGCAGTTTAATACCGGCGGACGAGCAGTACTTC
CASSLIPADEQYF
>TRBD1|NA|TRBV5-8|TRBJ1-5
TGTGCCAGCAGCGCCGACAGGGCCAGCAATCAGCCCCAGCATTTT
CASSADRASNQPQHF
>NA|NA|TRBV28|TRBJ1-2
TGTGCCAGCAGGGTCGCAGGGTTTTATGGCTACACCTTC
CASRVAGFYGYTF
>TRBD2|NA|TRBV2|TRBJ2-3
TGTGCCAGCCCTCTTCAGAGTCCGGGACTAGTTCTCAGAGATACGCAGTATTTT
CASPLQSPGLVLRDTQYF
>NA|NA|TRBV7-9|TRBJ1-3
TGTGCCAGCAGCTTAGAGGTCCGTTACTCTGGAAACACCATATATTTT
CASSLEVRYSGNTIYF
>NA|NA|TRBV7-9|TRBJ1-1
TGTGCCAGCAGTCAACGGGGGGAAGGCACTGAAGCTTTCTTT
CASSQRGEGTEAFF
>NA|NA|TRBV4-3|TRBJ2-7
TGCGCCAGCAGCCAAGATTCGGCAGGGTCCTACGAGCAGTACTTC
CASSQDSAGSYEQYF
>NA|few|TRBV4-2|TRBJ2-3
TGTGCCAGCAGCCCTGAGGGGCGGGACCGCACAGATACGCAGTATTTT
CASSPEGRDRTDTQYF
>NA|NA|TRBV4-2|TRBJ2-2
TGTGCCAGCAGCCAAGATCGGGGCCTCGGTCGTCCCGGGGAGCTGTTTTTT
CASSQDRGLGRPGELFF
>NA|NA|TRBV11-2|TRBJ2-5
TGTGCCAGCAGCCTTTCCCCCCGGGAGACCCAGTACTTC
CASSLSPRETQYF
>NA|NA|TRBV28|TRBJ2-5
TGTGCCAGCAGTGCGCTCATCAGGGAGACCCAGTACTTC
CASSALIRETQYF
>NA|NA|TRBV7-9|TRBJ2-7
TGTGCCAGCAGCCCATCCCAGTGGGGCTCCTACGAGCAGTACTTC
CASSPSQWGSYEQYF
>TRBD1|NA|TRBV14|TRBJ2-5
TGTGCCAGCAGCCAAGGGACAGGGCTATACCAAGAGACCCAGTACTTC
CASSQGTGLYQETQYF
>NA|NA|TRBV7-9|TRBJ1-2
TGTGCCAGCAGCTTTATTAAGGGGGATGGCTACACCTTC
CASSFIKGDGYTF
>NA|NA|TRBV10-3|TRBJ2-1
TGTGCCATCAGTGCTAGCGGCTGGGGGGCAGGAACACACAATGAGCAGTTCTTC
CAISASGWGAGTHNEQFF
>NA|once|TRBV4-1|TRBJ2-7
TGCGCCAGCAGCCAAGAAGGACTTTCTTCCTCCAGCTCCTACGAGCAGTACTTC
CASSQEGLSSSSSYEQYF
>NA|NA|TRBV6-6|TRBJ1-1
TGTGCCAGCAGTTACCCGGGAAACACTGAAGCTTTCTTT
CASSYPGNTEAFF
>NA|NA|TRBV2|TRBJ1-4
TGTGCCAGCAGGGGCTCGGGGGTTCTCCAAAAACTGTTTTTT
CASRGSGVLQKLFF